This T cell receptor beta chain was sequenced in a study of CD8 T cells in Susac syndrome. Turning to this clonotype: Its target is unknown.

With random hexamers, reverse transcription was performed on about 0.45 to 1 ug of RNA. immunoSEQ multiplex PCR amplified TCR beta CDR3 across 54 Vbeta, 13 Jbeta. TCRdb called the immunoSEQ multiplex PCR reads again in MiXCR, with one record for every CDR3 protein. The sample carries some 120,000 distinct CDR3 sequences, roughly 91% recorded once. While CD8+ and CD4+ T cells were isolated negatively, TEMRA cells were enriched by FACS. The CDR3 has 16 amino acids. V lost 4 bases and J lost 3; bases outside the gene matches: 9. Germline V gives CDR1 MGHDK, CDR2 SYGVNS. Study-level findings and limits: The study recognized that the number of individuals in its TCR sequencing and HLA analysis was relatively small.

The specimen sequenced was CD4+ T cells from PBMCs. The chain links TRBV25-1 to TRBJ2-1; 7 bases are a match to TRBD2. The clonotype was recovered from a human donor in good health. DNA for the CDR3: TGTGCCAGCAGTGGCCGGGGTGGCGGGAGCTACAATGAGCAGTTCTTC. Protein product: CASSGRGGGSYNEQFF. The whole variable domain, filled in from reference TRBV25-1 and TRBJ2-1, reads EADIYQTPRYLVIGTGKKITLECSQTMGHDKMYWYQQDPGMELHLIHYSYGVNSTEKGDLSSESTVSRIRTEHFPLTLESARPSHTSQYLCASSGRGGGSYNEQFFGPGTRLTVL.